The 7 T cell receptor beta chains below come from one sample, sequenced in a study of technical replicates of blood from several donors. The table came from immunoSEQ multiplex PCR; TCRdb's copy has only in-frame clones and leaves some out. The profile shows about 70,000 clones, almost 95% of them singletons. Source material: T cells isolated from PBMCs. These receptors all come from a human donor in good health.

This chain's CDR3 is CASSQTSGYPMSQFF. The DNA of the CDR3 is TGTGCCAGCAGCCAAACTAGCGGGTACCCAATGTCGCAGTTCTTC. This sequence joins TRBV7-2 and TRBJ2-1; 9 nucleotides agree with TRBD2. Germline V CDR1 and CDR2: SGHTA, FQGNSA. This CDR3 is 15 amino acids long. V shed 5 bases, J shed 12 bases, and the junction held 14 bases outside the gene matches.

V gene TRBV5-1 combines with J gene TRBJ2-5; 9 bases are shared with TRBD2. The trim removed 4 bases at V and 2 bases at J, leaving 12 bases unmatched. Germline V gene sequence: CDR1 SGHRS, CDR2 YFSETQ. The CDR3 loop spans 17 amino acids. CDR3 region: CASSPRRAGGIQETQYF. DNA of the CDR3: TGCGCCAGCAGCCCCCGGCGGGCGGGAGGGATTCAAGAGACCCAGTACTTC.

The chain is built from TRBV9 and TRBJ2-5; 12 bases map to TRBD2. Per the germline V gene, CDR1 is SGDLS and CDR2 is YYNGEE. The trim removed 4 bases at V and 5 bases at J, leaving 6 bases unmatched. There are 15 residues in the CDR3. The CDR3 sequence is CASSPGLAGTETQYF. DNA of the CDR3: TGTGCCAGCAGCCCAGGACTAGCGGGGACGGAGACCCAGTACTTC.

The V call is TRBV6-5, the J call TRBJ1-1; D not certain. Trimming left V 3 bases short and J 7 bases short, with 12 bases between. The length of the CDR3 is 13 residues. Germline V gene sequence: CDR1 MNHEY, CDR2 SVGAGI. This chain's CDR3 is CASSYRAGGEAFF. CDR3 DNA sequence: TGTGCCAGCAGTTATAGAGCGGGAGGTGAAGCTTTCTTT.

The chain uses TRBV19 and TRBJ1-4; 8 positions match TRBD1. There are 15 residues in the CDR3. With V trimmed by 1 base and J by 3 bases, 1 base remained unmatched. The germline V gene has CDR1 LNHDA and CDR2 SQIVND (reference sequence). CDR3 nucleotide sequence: TGTGCCAGTAGTATAGGGGACAGGTCTAATGAAAAACTGTTTTTT. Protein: CASSIGDRSNEKLFF.

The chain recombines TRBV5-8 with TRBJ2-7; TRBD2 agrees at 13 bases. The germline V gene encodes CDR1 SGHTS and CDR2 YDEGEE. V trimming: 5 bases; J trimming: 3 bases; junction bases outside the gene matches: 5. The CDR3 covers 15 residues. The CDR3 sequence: CASSLLAGGIYEQYF. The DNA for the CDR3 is TGTGCCAGCAGTTTACTAGCGGGAGGGATCTACGAGCAGTACTTC.

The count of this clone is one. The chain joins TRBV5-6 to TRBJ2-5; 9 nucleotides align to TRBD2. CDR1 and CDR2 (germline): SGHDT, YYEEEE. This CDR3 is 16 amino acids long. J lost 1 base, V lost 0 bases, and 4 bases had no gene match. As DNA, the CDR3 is TGTGCCAGCAGCTTGGGACTAGCGGTAGTCCAAGAGACCCAGTACTTC. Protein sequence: CASSLGLAVVQETQYF.